This paragraph covers one T cell receptor (beta chain) sequence. This sample is drawn from a study of blood T cell repertoires in COVID-19. Method: immunoSEQ multiplex PCR; TCRdb's copy keeps in-frame clones and lacks some. The sample contains fewer than 700,000 clones, roughly nine tenths of which appear only once. The CDR3 covers 15 residues. The germline V gene has CDR1 SGHRS and CDR2 YFSETQ. The ends were cut back, 1 base at V and 0 bases at J, with 10 bases in the middle. Patients of the Seattle cohort, enrolled during active infection, were followed longitudinally. The chain uses TRBV5-1 and TRBJ1-1; TRBD1 is a possible D gene (5 bases). This clonotype was obtained from a woman aged 45-59 years with COVID-19, enrolled during active disease. Source material: peripheral blood. This CDR3 reads CASSLTGGVNTEAFF. CDR3 nucleotide sequence: TGCGCCAGCAGCTTGACCGGAGGGGTGAACACTGAAGCTTTCTTT.